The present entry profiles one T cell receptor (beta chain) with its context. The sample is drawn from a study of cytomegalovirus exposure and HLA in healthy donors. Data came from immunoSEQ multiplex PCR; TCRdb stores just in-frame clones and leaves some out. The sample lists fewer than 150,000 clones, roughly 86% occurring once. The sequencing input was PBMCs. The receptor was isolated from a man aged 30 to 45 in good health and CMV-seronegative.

The CDR3 DNA follows: TGTGCCAGCAGTTTATCCGGGAGTGAGCAGTACTTC. Protein: CASSLSGSEQYF. This sequence joins TRBV27 and TRBJ2-7, with D perhaps TRBD2 (6 bases). V was cut by 0 bases and J by 7 bases, with 7 bases left in between. CDR3 length: 12 amino acids. CDR1 MNHEY and CDR2 SMNVEV come from the germline V gene (reference sequence).